The 17 T cell receptor beta chains presented below share a single source sample, sequenced in a study of cytomegalovirus exposure and HLA in healthy donors. Clones were read by immunoSEQ multiplex PCR, and TCRdb kept only the in-frame ones, dropping some. This sample carries some 170,000 clones, about nine tenths of them seen once, and the ten largest clones take 10%. The sequenced sample consisted of PBMCs. Receptors were obtained from a woman in her late teens or twenties in good health and CMV-seropositive.

V and J are TRBV30 and TRBJ1-1, with a tentative D call TRBD1 (6 bases). This CDR3 region has 16 residues. The germline V and J ends were trimmed by 2 bases and 2 bases, with 18 bases remaining between them. Germline V gene lookup returns CDR1 GTSNPN and CDR2 SVGIG (reference sequence). CDR3 sequence: CAWSRGNPTSNTEAFF. The CDR3 bases are TGTGCCTGGAGTAGGGGGAATCCTACCTCTAACACTGAAGCTTTCTTT. Complete variable domain (other parts from reference TRBV30 and TRBJ1-1): SQTIHQWPATLVQPVGSPLSLECTVEGTSNPNLYWYRQAAGRGLQLLFYSVGIGQISSEVPQNLSASRPQDRQFILSSKKLLLSDSGFYLCAWSRGNPTSNTEAFFGQGTRLTVV.

Concerning this clone: Since a much larger clone is just one base distant, this may be a read error. The V gene is TRBV2, the J gene TRBJ2-2; D perhaps matches TRBD1 (5 bases). The germline V and J ends were trimmed by 3 bases and 3 bases, with 8 bases remaining between them. The CDR3 is made up of 14 amino acids. CDR1 is SNHLY, CDR2 FYNNEI, per germline. CDR3 in amino acids: CASSDRAHTGELFF. In DNA, the CDR3 is TGTGCCAGCAGTGACAGGGCGCACACCGGGGAGCTGTTTTTT.

The V call is TRBV29-1, the J call TRBJ2-3; 11 nucleotides align to TRBD2. Germline trimming cut 5 bases from V and 2 bases from J; bases unmatched to any gene: 6. The germline V gene has CDR1 SQVTM and CDR2 ANQGSEA. The CDR3 spans 15 residues. The CDR3 region is CSVSGLAGSTDTQYF. The CDR3 DNA follows: TGCAGCGTTTCTGGACTAGCGGGCTCCACAGATACGCAGTATTTT.

This clone appeared a single time. This chain joins TRBV6-4 and TRBJ1-2, with 7 positions matching TRBD1. There are 14 residues in the CDR3. The germline gives CDR1 MRHNA, CDR2 SNTAGT. After removal of 6 bases from V and 5 bases from J, the junction contained 9 bases not matched to a gene. The CDR3 region is CASSPTGQSYGYTF. The CDR3, as DNA: TGTGCCAGCAGCCCCACGGGACAGTCATATGGCTACACCTTC.

This chain connects TRBV20-1 to TRBJ2-5; a possible D gene is TRBD1 (6 bases). The CDR3 runs to 10 residues. Germline V gene lookup returns CDR1 DFQATT and CDR2 SNEGSKA (reference sequence). This chain's CDR3 is CRAQGETQYF. DNA of the CDR3: TGCAGAGCGCAGGGGGAGACCCAGTACTTC.

The chain combines TRBV6-1 with TRBJ1-5; D is undetermined. This CDR3 is built from 14 residues. Trimming removed 4 bases from V and 0 bases from J, with 7 bases in between. The V gene's germline CDR1 is MNHNS and CDR2 SASEGT. The CDR3 region has the DNA TGTGCCAGCAGTGTAGTAGTTAGCAATCAGCCCCAGCATTTT. This sequence encodes CASSVVVSNQPQHF.

The chain combines TRBV15 with TRBJ2-1; a weak D match, TRBD2 (6 bases). This CDR3 is 15 amino acids long. Germline CDR1 and CDR2: LNHNV and YYDKDF (reference sequence). Trimming pared 8 bases from V and 3 bases from J, leaving 17 bases between. CDR3 protein: CATQTSLDGYNEQFF. CDR3 nucleotides: TGTGCCACCCAAACTAGCCTTGACGGCTACAATGAGCAGTTCTTC.

This clone appeared a few times. The genes are TRBV7-9 and TRBJ2-7; D might be TRBD2 (5 bases). CDR3 length: 14 amino acids. The V gene lost 0 bases and the J gene lost 0 bases, with 6 bases spanning the gap. Germline CDR1 is SEHNR and CDR2 is FQNEAQ (reference sequence). CDR3 DNA sequence: TGTGCCAGCAGCTTAGCCGGGGTCTCCTACGAGCAGTACTTC. Amino acids: CASSLAGVSYEQYF.

J is TRBJ2-5 and V is TRBV10-3; 10 bases line up with TRBD2. Germline assignment: CDR1 ENHRY and CDR2 SYGVKD. The V and J ends lost 3 bases and 5 bases, in that order; junction bases with no gene match: 6. There are 15 residues in the CDR3. DNA of the CDR3: TGTGCCATCAGTGAAGTAGCGGGAGGTGGGGAGACCCAGTACTTC. Translating gives CAISEVAGGGETQYF.

The rearrangement joins TRBV4-1 to TRBJ1-5, with TRBD1 matching 8 bases. Germline CDR1 reads MGHRA; CDR2 reads YSYEKL. V trimming: 2 bases; J trimming: 2 bases; junction bases outside the gene matches: 5. The CDR3 runs 16 residues. CDR3: CASSQTSGGRNQPQHF. The CDR3 region has the DNA TGCGCCAGCAGCCAAACTTCAGGGGGCCGCAATCAGCCCCAGCATTTT.

V is TRBV9 and J is TRBJ2-3; D perhaps matches TRBD2 (5 bases). CDR3 length: 12 amino acids. Trimming removed 3 bases from V and 9 bases from J, with 11 bases in between. Germline loops: CDR1 SGDLS, CDR2 YYNGEE. In nucleotides, the CDR3 is TGTGCCAGCAGCGGACTAAGTCCGACGCAGTATTTT. It encodes CASSGLSPTQYF.

The CDR3 DNA is TGCGCCAGCAGCCCGCGACAGGGTTCAACTAATGAAAAACTGTTTTTT. Protein sequence: CASSPRQGSTNEKLFF. V usage is TRBV5-1 and J usage is TRBJ1-4; 7 bases are a match to TRBD1. Trimming removed 4 bases from V and 0 bases from J; junction bases left unmatched: 6. CDR1 is SGHRS and CDR2 is YFSETQ in the germline V gene. The CDR3 is made up of 16 amino acids.

The chain combines TRBV14 with TRBJ2-7; D gene uncertain. The CDR3 loop spans 13 amino acids. V shed 1 base and J shed 5 bases, with 9 bases lying between them. Germline V CDR1 and CDR2: SGHDN, FVKESK. The CDR3 nucleotides are TGTGCCAGCAGCCAAGTTTTTCGCGACGAGCAGTACTTC. As protein: CASSQVFRDEQYF.

Written as DNA, the CDR3 is TGTGCCAGCAGTTTTGGGGGGTCAGGGCAGCCCCAGCATTTT. It specifies CASSFGGSGQPQHF. This chain joins TRBV27 and TRBJ1-5, with a tentative D call TRBD1 (5 bases). Germline V gene sequence: CDR1 MNHEY, CDR2 SMNVEV (reference sequence). CDR3 size: 14 residues. The V and J ends lost 3 bases and 7 bases respectively, with 13 bases between them.

The count of this clone is one. The V call is TRBV10-3, the J call TRBJ2-7; 10 nucleotides match TRBD1. Germline loops: CDR1 ENHRY, CDR2 SYGVKD. There are 13 residues in the CDR3. V gave up 6 bases and J gave up 7 bases; unmatched junction bases: 6. DNA of the CDR3: TGTGCCATCAGGCAGGGACAGGGGCAGGAGCAGTACTTC. Residues: CAIRQGQGQEQYF.

The rearrangement links TRBV6-6 to TRBJ2-6, with D possibly matching TRBD1 (5 bases). Germline V gene lookup returns CDR1 MNHNY and CDR2 SVGAGI (reference sequence). CDR3 length: 15 residues. V lost 6 bases and J lost 2, with 11 bases in between. The CDR3, as DNA: TGTGCCAGCAGCCGCAGGGTCGCTGGGGCCAACGTCCTGACTTTC. Encoded protein: CASSRRVAGANVLTF.

V usage is TRBV19 and J usage is TRBJ1-5; TRBD1 matches 9 bases. CDR3 length: 17 residues. Per the germline V gene, CDR1 is LNHDA and CDR2 is SQIVND (reference sequence). V shed 1 base and J 5 bases; nucleotides not matched to a gene: 9. The CDR3 sequence: CASSIVEGQGSDQPQHF. The CDR3 DNA reads TGTGCCAGTAGTATAGTGGAAGGACAGGGGTCCGATCAGCCCCAGCATTTT.